These 10 T cell receptor beta chains were sequenced from one sample in a study of blood T cell repertoires in COVID-19 (dated by TCRdb to about 2020). Library preparation was by the immunoSEQ multiplex PCR assay. TCRdb took this table from immuneACCESS and kept in-frame rearrangements with V and J called. Such tables lack part of the clones; where checked against another copy, unresolved V genes explain under half of the gap, and the rest is unexplained. The sample contains 100,000 to 110,000 clones, around four fifths of them found a single time. The ten largest clones add up to approximately 29% of the sample. Material for sequencing was peripheral blood. All receptors come from a man between 65 and 79 years old with active or convalescent COVID-19.

The chain employs TRBV7-2 and TRBJ2-7; TRBD2 might be the D (6 bases). CDR1 is SGHTA, CDR2 FQGNSA, per germline. The V end lost 5 bases, the J end lost 3 bases, and 11 bases lay between the germline ends. The length of the CDR3 is 13 residues. CDR3 region: CASSDVRGYEQYF. As DNA, the CDR3 is TGTGCCAGCAGCGACGTGCGGGGCTACGAGCAGTACTTC.

The genes are TRBV30 and TRBJ2-7, with D perhaps matching TRBD1 (6 bases). The germline V gene encodes CDR1 GTSNPN and CDR2 SVGIG (reference sequence). The CDR3 contains 12 residues. V lost 2 bases, J lost 5 bases, and 10 bases lay in between. DNA for the CDR3: TGTGCCTGGAGTACAGGGTCCCACGAGCAGTACTTC. Encoded protein: CAWSTGSHEQYF.

This clone was seen ten or more times. The chain couples TRBV6-2 or TRBV6-3 to TRBJ2-7; 11 nucleotides match TRBD1. V shed 2 bases, J shed 4 bases, and the junction held 13 bases outside the gene matches. The germline V gene has CDR1 MNHEY and CDR2 SVGEGT. The CDR3 consists of 18 residues. The CDR3 DNA sequence: TGTGCCAGCAGTTACAGTGGACAGGGGGCGCGAAATTTTTACGAGCAGTACTTC. This codes for CASSYSGQGARNFYEQYF.

The V gene is TRBV7-2, the J gene TRBJ1-1; 10 bases map to TRBD1. Germline V lookup: CDR1 SGHTA, CDR2 FQGNSA. The trim removed 5 bases at V and 7 bases at J, leaving 7 bases unmatched. This CDR3 spans 14 amino acids. DNA of the CDR3: TGTGCCAGCAGCCCCCGGACAGGGGGGATTGAAGCTTTCTTT. As protein: CASSPRTGGIEAFF.

This sequence joins TRBV7-8 and TRBJ1-2, with TRBD1 identical over 9 bases. Losses at the gene ends were 4 bases for V and 8 bases for J; bases not matched to a gene: 2. This CDR3 region has 12 residues. Germline V gene data show CDR1 as SGHVS and CDR2 as FQNEAQ. The CDR3 loop is CASSWDREGYTF. CDR3 coding DNA: TGTGCCAGCAGCTGGGACAGGGAAGGCTACACCTTC.

The chain joins TRBV27 to TRBJ2-3; tentatively, D is TRBD2 (7 bases). The CDR3 runs 13 residues. Trimming cost V 11 bases and J 3 bases, with 15 bases left between them. Germline V lookup: CDR1 MNHEY, CDR2 SMNVEV (reference sequence). CDR3 bases: TGTGCCGCAAGGGGGGGGCTAACAGATACGCAGTATTTT. Amino acid sequence: CAARGGLTDTQYF.

This clone was counted a single time. The chain recombines TRBV30 with TRBJ1-2; the D is unclear. The germline gives CDR1 GTSNPN, CDR2 SVGIG (reference sequence). Deletions cut 1 base from V and 6 bases from J, with 18 bases between. This CDR3 spans 15 amino acids. CDR3 DNA sequence: TGTGCCTGGAGTGCGGGCGGGCACCAATGGGATGGCTACACCTTC. Translation: CAWSAGGHQWDGYTF.

The chain joins TRBV12-3 or TRBV12-4 to TRBJ2-1; 8 nucleotides line up with TRBD2. The CDR3 totals 13 residues. V lost 10 bases to trimming and J lost 6 bases; unmatched junction nucleotides: 8. The CDR3 DNA reads as TGTGCCATCACCCCGGGGACTAGCAATGAGCAGTTCTTC. This codes for CAITPGTSNEQFF.

The chain joins TRBV9 to TRBJ1-5; 7 bases align to TRBD1. The germline V gene encodes CDR1 SGDLS and CDR2 YYNGEE. After removal of 3 bases from V and 0 bases from J, the junction contained 9 bases not matched to a gene. The CDR3 covers 17 residues. The CDR3 protein is CASSGGDSRNSNQPQHF. The CDR3 region has the DNA TGTGCCAGCAGCGGGGGGGACAGCCGCAATAGCAATCAGCCCCAGCATTTT.

This rearrangement joins TRBV5-6 to TRBJ2-3; possible D gene TRBD2, 6 bases. V lost 5 bases and J lost 3, with 13 bases in between. The germline CDR1 and CDR2 sequences are SGHDT and YYEEEE. The CDR3 has 14 residues. In DNA, the CDR3 is TGTGCCAGCAGGGGGGGACTCCGGACAGATACGCAGTATTTT. This sequence encodes CASRGGLRTDTQYF.